This T cell receptor beta chain was identified in a study of blood T cell repertoires in COVID-19. Looking at the study overall: T cells, B-cell-depleted T cells, or PBMCs supplied cDNA or gDNA.

The Seattle site enrolled patients during active infection and followed them longitudinally. The germline CDR1 and CDR2 sequences are MNHEY and SVGAGI. The CDR3 spans 14 residues. The ends were cut back, 6 bases at V and 0 bases at J, with 12 bases in the middle. Sequenced by immunoSEQ multiplex PCR; TCRdb stores in-frame clones only, minus some. The table has 130,000 to 150,000 clones, around 85% seen once. The chain is built from TRBV6-5 and TRBJ2-7; D is possibly TRBD2 (6 bases). This clonotype originated in a woman aged 55-70 years with COVID-19, enrolled during active disease. The specimen sequenced was peripheral blood. The CDR3 sequence is CASRRERASYEQYF. The CDR3 nucleotides read TGTGCCAGCAGAAGGGAGCGGGCCTCCTACGAGCAGTACTTC.